This T cell receptor (beta chain) was recovered during a study of identical twins. General study results and limits: Insertions were reduced in abundant cord blood beta clonotypes but not in memory repertoires.

TCRdb analysed the 5' RACE reads with MiXCR anew, one entry per CDR3 protein. The top ten clones hold around 13% of a sample with about 790,000 distinct CDR3 sequences, 15% to 20% of them seen once. The CDR3 has 13 amino acids. Trimming shortened V by 1 base and J by 6 bases, and 7 bases separated the two germline ends. CDR1 ENHRY and CDR2 SYGVKD come from the germline V gene. Of note for this clonotype: Its antigen is not identified.

A further study also used this sample, focusing on T cells expressing NK-cell markers. That publication notes: Underlying the TCR beta repertoires were sorted CD3+CD56+NKG2C+, CD3+CD56+NKG2C- and CD3+CD56-NKG2C+ T cells. Out of eight donors sequenced, seven tested HCMV-seropositive and the remaining one seronegative. Whether expanded NKG2C+ T cell clones were HCMV-specific remained unclear.

The chain links TRBV10-3 to TRBJ2-1; the D gene is possibly TRBD2 (5 bases). The source material was PBMCs. The sequence derives from a woman aged 18-29 years in good health. The CDR3 protein is CAISEYAGNEQFF. The CDR3 bases are TGTGCCATCAGTGAGTATGCGGGCAATGAGCAGTTCTTC.